The rows below give T cell receptor beta chains drawn from one sample of a study of T cell changes during pregnancy in multiple sclerosis. The repertoire was sequenced with immunoSEQ multiplex PCR; TCRdb's copy has only in-frame clones and lacks some. The sample lists 84,000 or so clones, 94% seen once, with 2% to 3% in the top ten. Material: peripheral blood, obtained in the third trimester of pregnancy. These receptor sequences come from a female donor with multiple sclerosis, enrolled in a pregnancy study. Each CDR3 is given with its conserved first and last residue. The order of the fields is CDR3 protein, CDR3 DNA, D gene, clone size, CDR3 length, V gene, J gene. The D gene is left open where the match is weak. The size field is filled for only some rows; it gives once, few, many or a size class.

cdr3_aa: CASEFGGTGTDTQYF; cdr3_nt: TGTGCCAGCGAGTTCGGGGGGACTGGCACAGATACGCAGTATTTT; d_call: TRBD2; clone_size: -; cdr3_length: 15; v_call: TRBV2; j_call: TRBJ2-3
cdr3_aa: CASRAGTGRTFF; cdr3_nt: TGTGCCAGCAGGGCCGGGACAGGGAGAACTTTCTTT; d_call: TRBD1; clone_size: once; cdr3_length: 12; v_call: TRBV6-5; j_call: TRBJ1-1
cdr3_aa: CASTERPLTGELFF; cdr3_nt: TGCGCCAGCACCGAGAGGCCGCTGACCGGGGAGCTGTTTTTT; d_call: -; clone_size: -; cdr3_length: 14; v_call: TRBV10-1; j_call: TRBJ2-2
cdr3_aa: CASSSGTINEQFF; cdr3_nt: TGCGCCAGCAGCTCCGGGACTATCAATGAGCAGTTCTTC; d_call: TRBD2; clone_size: -; cdr3_length: 13; v_call: TRBV5-1; j_call: TRBJ2-1
cdr3_aa: CASSFQGSNTGELFF; cdr3_nt: TGTGCCAGCAGCTTTCAGGGCTCGAACACCGGGGAGCTGTTTTTT; d_call: -; clone_size: -; cdr3_length: 15; v_call: TRBV5-4; j_call: TRBJ2-2
cdr3_aa: CASNSERGSSYEQYF; cdr3_nt: TGTGCCAGCAACTCAGAGCGGGGGTCCTCCTACGAGCAGTACTTC; d_call: TRBD2; clone_size: -; cdr3_length: 15; v_call: TRBV2; j_call: TRBJ2-7
cdr3_aa: CASSEEVGEGTEAFF; cdr3_nt: TGTGCCAGCAGTGAAGAGGTTGGTGAGGGCACTGAAGCTTTCTTT; d_call: -; clone_size: -; cdr3_length: 15; v_call: TRBV6-1; j_call: TRBJ1-1
cdr3_aa: CASGRKDTEAFF; cdr3_nt: TGTGCCAGCGGGAGGAAGGACACTGAAGCTTTCTTT; d_call: -; clone_size: -; cdr3_length: 12; v_call: TRBV9; j_call: TRBJ1-1
cdr3_aa: CASSAQGNWVTGELFF; cdr3_nt: TGTGCCAGCAGCGCCCAGGGGAATTGGGTCACCGGGGAGCTGTTTTTT; d_call: -; clone_size: -; cdr3_length: 16; v_call: TRBV14; j_call: TRBJ2-2
cdr3_aa: CASSQMGVQETQYF; cdr3_nt: TGTGCCAGCAGCCAAATGGGAGTCCAAGAGACCCAGTACTTC; d_call: -; clone_size: -; cdr3_length: 14; v_call: TRBV4-2; j_call: TRBJ2-5
cdr3_aa: CASSYGGTGGTYEQYF; cdr3_nt: TGTGCCAGCAGTTACGGCGGGACAGGAGGAACCTACGAGCAGTACTTC; d_call: TRBD1; clone_size: -; cdr3_length: 16; v_call: TRBV6-5; j_call: TRBJ2-7
cdr3_aa: CASSPRDSSYEQYF; cdr3_nt: TGTGCCAGCAGCCCCCGGGACAGTTCCTACGAGCAGTACTTC; d_call: TRBD1; clone_size: -; cdr3_length: 14; v_call: TRBV11-3; j_call: TRBJ2-7
cdr3_aa: CASSSLTGGKDGYTF; cdr3_nt: TGTGCCAGCAGCTCCCTGACAGGGGGTAAGGATGGCTACACCTTC; d_call: TRBD1; clone_size: -; cdr3_length: 15; v_call: TRBV7-2; j_call: TRBJ1-2
cdr3_aa: CASAPTGGINYGYTF; cdr3_nt: TGTGCCAGCGCCCCAACGGGGGGGATTAACTATGGCTACACCTTC; d_call: -; clone_size: -; cdr3_length: 15; v_call: TRBV9; j_call: TRBJ1-2
cdr3_aa: CAHRAGNSYNEQFF; cdr3_nt: TGTGCCCACAGGGCAGGGAACTCCTACAATGAGCAGTTCTTC; d_call: -; clone_size: -; cdr3_length: 14; v_call: TRBV6-1; j_call: TRBJ2-1
cdr3_aa: CASSTGGGETQYF; cdr3_nt: TGCGCCAGCAGCACAGGGGGCGGTGAGACCCAGTACTTC; d_call: TRBD1; clone_size: -; cdr3_length: 13; v_call: TRBV5-1; j_call: TRBJ2-5
cdr3_aa: CASGQGEAFF; cdr3_nt: TGTGCCAGCGGACAAGGTGAAGCTTTCTTT; d_call: -; clone_size: -; cdr3_length: 10; v_call: TRBV25-1; j_call: TRBJ1-1
cdr3_aa: CASSGAPLETQYF; cdr3_nt: TGCGCCAGCTCAGGGGCGCCCCTGGAGACCCAGTACTTC; d_call: -; clone_size: -; cdr3_length: 13; v_call: TRBV10-2; j_call: TRBJ2-5
cdr3_aa: CASSFGGANYEQYF; cdr3_nt: TGTGCCAGCAGCTTTGGGGGGGCGAACTACGAGCAGTACTTC; d_call: -; clone_size: -; cdr3_length: 14; v_call: TRBV5-4; j_call: TRBJ2-7
cdr3_aa: CASSSQGLGQGGEKLFF; cdr3_nt: TGTGCCAGCAGCTCACAAGGGTTGGGACAGGGGGGTGAAAAACTGTTTTTT; d_call: TRBD1; clone_size: -; cdr3_length: 17; v_call: TRBV11-2; j_call: TRBJ1-4
cdr3_aa: CASSSRTDYGYTF; cdr3_nt: TGTGCCAGCAGCTCGAGGACAGACTATGGCTACACCTTC; d_call: -; clone_size: -; cdr3_length: 13; v_call: TRBV11-2; j_call: TRBJ1-2
cdr3_aa: CASSSGGAKNIQYF; cdr3_nt: TGCGCCAGCAGCTCGGGGGGGGCCAAAAACATTCAGTACTTC; d_call: TRBD2; clone_size: once; cdr3_length: 14; v_call: TRBV5-1; j_call: TRBJ2-4
cdr3_aa: CASSEYRGQGNQPQHF; cdr3_nt: TGTGCCAGCAGTGAATACAGGGGCCAGGGCAATCAGCCCCAGCATTTT; d_call: TRBD1; clone_size: -; cdr3_length: 16; v_call: TRBV2; j_call: TRBJ1-5
cdr3_aa: CASSESARGAVYSNQPQHF; cdr3_nt: TGCGCCAGCAGTGAGTCGGCCAGGGGAGCGGTATATAGCAATCAGCCCCAGCATTTT; d_call: -; clone_size: -; cdr3_length: 19; v_call: TRBV10-1; j_call: TRBJ1-5
cdr3_aa: CASSYGSYYEQYF; cdr3_nt: TGTGCCAGCAGTTACGGTTCCTACTACGAGCAGTACTTC; d_call: -; clone_size: -; cdr3_length: 13; v_call: TRBV6-5; j_call: TRBJ2-7
cdr3_aa: CASSEARGGEDYTF; cdr3_nt: TGTGCCAGCAGCGAAGCACGGGGGGGAGAGGACTACACCTTC; d_call: -; clone_size: -; cdr3_length: 14; v_call: TRBV14; j_call: TRBJ1-2
cdr3_aa: CASTSGEAPGNEQFF; cdr3_nt: TGTGCCAGCACGAGCGGGGAGGCTCCGGGCAATGAGCAGTTCTTC; d_call: TRBD2; clone_size: -; cdr3_length: 15; v_call: TRBV2; j_call: TRBJ2-1
cdr3_aa: CASSVGSSTDTQYF; cdr3_nt: TGTGCCAGCAGTGTTGGCTCTAGCACAGATACGCAGTATTTT; d_call: -; clone_size: -; cdr3_length: 14; v_call: TRBV2; j_call: TRBJ2-3
cdr3_aa: CARDQGNHEQYF; cdr3_nt: TGTGCCAGAGATCAGGGGAACCACGAGCAGTACTTC; d_call: -; clone_size: -; cdr3_length: 12; v_call: TRBV2; j_call: TRBJ2-7
cdr3_aa: CSVQDTEAFF; cdr3_nt: TGCAGCGTTCAGGACACTGAAGCTTTCTTT; d_call: -; clone_size: -; cdr3_length: 10; v_call: TRBV29-1; j_call: TRBJ1-1
cdr3_aa: CASSKQDSNYGYTF; cdr3_nt: TGTGCCAGCAGCAAACAGGACAGTAACTATGGCTACACCTTC; d_call: -; clone_size: -; cdr3_length: 14; v_call: TRBV7-2; j_call: TRBJ1-2
cdr3_aa: CASSGVLRQYF; cdr3_nt: TGTGCCAGCAGTGGAGTGCTCCGGCAGTATTTT; d_call: -; clone_size: -; cdr3_length: 11; v_call: TRBV6-1; j_call: TRBJ2-3
cdr3_aa: CASSLGGGGLSYEQYF; cdr3_nt: TGTGCCAGCAGCTTAGGGGGCGGGGGCCTCTCCTACGAGCAGTACTTC; d_call: -; clone_size: -; cdr3_length: 16; v_call: TRBV7-6; j_call: TRBJ2-7
cdr3_aa: CASSLMAEQFF; cdr3_nt: TGTGCCAGCAGCTTAATGGCTGAGCAGTTCTTC; d_call: -; clone_size: -; cdr3_length: 11; v_call: TRBV7-9; j_call: TRBJ2-1
cdr3_aa: CASSWGLKETQYF; cdr3_nt: TGTGCCAGCAGCTGGGGACTAAAAGAGACCCAGTACTTC; d_call: TRBD2; clone_size: once; cdr3_length: 13; v_call: TRBV5-6; j_call: TRBJ2-5
cdr3_aa: CASRISGEETQYF; cdr3_nt: TGTGCCAGCAGAATTAGCGGGGAAGAGACCCAGTACTTC; d_call: TRBD2; clone_size: -; cdr3_length: 13; v_call: TRBV6-5; j_call: TRBJ2-5
cdr3_aa: CASSSVRGGSGAFF; cdr3_nt: TGTGCCAGCAGCTCGGTTCGGGGGGGGTCAGGAGCTTTCTTT; d_call: -; clone_size: once; cdr3_length: 14; v_call: TRBV11-2; j_call: TRBJ1-1
cdr3_aa: CATSRPAGTEAFF; cdr3_nt: TGTGCCACCAGCAGACCTGCGGGCACTGAAGCTTTCTTT; d_call: -; clone_size: -; cdr3_length: 13; v_call: TRBV15; j_call: TRBJ1-1
cdr3_aa: CASSSDRADTQYF; cdr3_nt: TGTGCCAGCAGCTCCGACAGGGCCGATACGCAGTATTTT; d_call: TRBD1; clone_size: -; cdr3_length: 13; v_call: TRBV5-4; j_call: TRBJ2-3
cdr3_aa: CASSLSFVFETQYF; cdr3_nt: TGTGCCAGCAGCTTATCTTTCGTTTTTGAGACCCAGTACTTC; d_call: -; clone_size: -; cdr3_length: 14; v_call: TRBV7-8; j_call: TRBJ2-5
cdr3_aa: CASSFYGGAGANVLTF; cdr3_nt: TGTGCCAGCAGCTTCTATGGGGGGGCTGGGGCCAACGTCCTGACTTTC; d_call: TRBD2; clone_size: -; cdr3_length: 16; v_call: TRBV7-9; j_call: TRBJ2-6
cdr3_aa: CASSWGLAGTSSYNEQFF; cdr3_nt: TGTGCCAGCAGCTGGGGACTAGCGGGGACCAGCTCCTACAATGAGCAGTTCTTC; d_call: TRBD2; clone_size: -; cdr3_length: 18; v_call: TRBV7-9; j_call: TRBJ2-1
cdr3_aa: CASSADSNGGAFF; cdr3_nt: TGTGCCAGCAGCGCTGACAGCAACGGGGGAGCTTTCTTT; d_call: -; clone_size: -; cdr3_length: 13; v_call: TRBV7-9; j_call: TRBJ1-1
cdr3_aa: CSAPDKTYNEQFF; cdr3_nt: TGCAGCGCCCCGGACAAAACCTACAATGAGCAGTTCTTC; d_call: -; clone_size: -; cdr3_length: 13; v_call: TRBV29-1; j_call: TRBJ2-1
cdr3_aa: CASSQSQGYEQYF; cdr3_nt: TGCGCCAGCAGCCAATCACAGGGGTACGAGCAGTACTTC; d_call: TRBD1; clone_size: -; cdr3_length: 13; v_call: TRBV4-1; j_call: TRBJ2-7